These 6 T cell receptor beta chains share one sample of origin, sequenced in a study of tumor-infiltrating lymphocytes in glioblastoma multiforme (dated by TCRdb to between 2016 and 2019). TCRdb records Illumina HiSeq 2500 as the sequencer. A modified ARM-PCR protocol with multiple V-beta primers and a C-beta primer was used to build TCRB libraries from RNA via three nested multiplex PCR rounds. TCRdb took the public reads, trimmed them with fastp at Q25, ran MiXCR for clone calling and kept in-frame beta chains. Rows matching on CDR3 protein sequence are summarized as one entry with the most common DNA and genes. The sample includes 15,000 to 20,000 distinct CDR3 sequences, with 65% to 75% observed a single time. Clones ranked in the top ten supply about 20% of the sample. Sequencing input: peripheral blood. The receptor set was obtained from a male donor with glioblastoma.

With respect to this clonotype: The conserved phenylalanine or tryptophan is not found at the CDR3 terminus, so this likely reflects a read error. V usage is TRBV11-2 and J usage is TRBJ2-2; the D gene is possibly TRBD1 (6 bases). This CDR3 region has 15 residues. In germline, CDR1 is SGHAT, CDR2 FQNNGV. The chain's CDR3 is CACSLVQGHTGELFC. As DNA, the CDR3 is TGTGCCTGCAGCTTAGTACAGGGTCACACCGGGGAGCTGTTTTGT.

With regard to this clonotype: The germline gene is not matched at one end of the junction; a read error may be the cause. The chain has TRBV11-1 and TRBJ2-1, with a possible D match to TRBD2 (6 bases). Germline CDR1 and CDR2: SGHAT and FQDESV (reference sequence). The CDR3 contains 13 residues. CDR3 protein: CASRRTGDDEQLF. The CDR3 DNA reads as TGTGCCAGCAGGCGGACGGGGGATGACGAGCAGCTCTTC. Filled out from reference TRBV11-1 and TRBJ2-1, the complete variable domain reads EAEVAQSPRYKITEKSQAVAFWCDPISGHATLYWYRQILGQGPELLVQFQDESVVDDSQLPKDRFSAERLKGVDSTLKIQPAELGDSAMYLCASRRTGDDEQLFGPGTRLTVL.

Turning to this clonotype: A read error may account for a junction end that differs from germline. V usage is TRBV11-1 and J usage is TRBJ2-5; TRBD2 agrees at 12 bases. Germline V lookup: CDR1 SGHAT, CDR2 FQDESV (reference sequence). This CDR3 has 15 amino acids. Here the CDR3 DNA reads TGTGACAGCAGCCTGCTAGCGGGAGGGCGAGAGACCCAGTACTTC. Encoded protein: CDSSLLAGGRETQYF.

To note about this clonotype: Relative to the germline gene, one junction end is altered; a read error may explain this. This chain uses TRBV5-1 with TRBJ2-3; D is ambiguous. Germline V gives CDR1 SGHRS, CDR2 YFSETQ. The CDR3 consists of 14 residues. The CDR3 sequence is CASTSSDHTDTLYF. In nucleotides, the CDR3 is TGCGCCAGCACCTCTTCGGACCACACAGATACGCTGTATTTT.

This chain connects TRBV20-1 to TRBJ1-4; D is undetermined. V dropped 3 bases and J dropped 11 bases, with 13 bases sitting between them. The CDR3 has 12 residues. In germline, CDR1 is DFQATT, CDR2 SNEGSKA (reference sequence). The CDR3 spells CSASSPSEKLFF. CDR3 DNA sequence: TGCAGTGCTAGCAGTCCTAGTGAGAAACTGTTTTTT.

The chain employs TRBV10-2 and TRBJ2-3; perhaps D is TRBD1 or TRBD2 (5 bases each). This CDR3 has 15 residues. V was pared by 7 bases and J by 2 bases, with 16 bases between. CDR1 WSHSY and CDR2 SAAADI come from the germline V gene. The CDR3 region is CASNTGTDYTDTQYF. The CDR3 region has the DNA TGCGCCAGCAACACCGGGACCGATTACACAGATACGCAGTATTTT.